Sequencing of this T cell receptor beta chain was carried out in a study of tumor-infiltrating lymphocytes in primary liver carcinoma. Overall study context: Subjects consisted of male and female patients aged 30 to 69 years. T1-T3 N0M0 was the stage of the tumors, which were 4.2 to 10 cm across.

The germline CDR1 and CDR2 sequences are SGHAT and FQNNGV. The V end lost 2 bases, the J end lost 3 bases, and 10 bases lay between the germline ends. The CDR3 extends over 14 amino acids. Constant-region priming of around 500 ng total RNA yielded TCR beta cDNA. Nested multiplex PCR, run for three rounds with slightly modified ARM-PCR, yielded TCR beta libraries. Researchers ran the first two PCR rounds for ten to eleven cycles each with TRBV1-TRBV30 forward primers and a C-beta reverse primer. TCRdb re-called the multiplex PCR reads with MiXCR, one entry per CDR3 protein. Among some 180,000 distinct CDR3 sequences, about 60% were seen once, and the ten largest hold about 72%. Germline DNA was extracted alongside blood RNA, which was obtained from unsorted whole blood.

The rearrangement joins TRBV11-2 to TRBJ2-5; the D gene is possibly TRBD1 (5 bases). Sequences were obtained from peripheral blood. This receptor was obtained from a middle-aged man with primary liver carcinoma and hepatitis B virus infection. CDR3 residues: CASSLRQGKETQYF. In DNA, the CDR3 is TGTGCCAGCAGCTTAAGGCAGGGTAAAGAGACCCAGTACTTC.